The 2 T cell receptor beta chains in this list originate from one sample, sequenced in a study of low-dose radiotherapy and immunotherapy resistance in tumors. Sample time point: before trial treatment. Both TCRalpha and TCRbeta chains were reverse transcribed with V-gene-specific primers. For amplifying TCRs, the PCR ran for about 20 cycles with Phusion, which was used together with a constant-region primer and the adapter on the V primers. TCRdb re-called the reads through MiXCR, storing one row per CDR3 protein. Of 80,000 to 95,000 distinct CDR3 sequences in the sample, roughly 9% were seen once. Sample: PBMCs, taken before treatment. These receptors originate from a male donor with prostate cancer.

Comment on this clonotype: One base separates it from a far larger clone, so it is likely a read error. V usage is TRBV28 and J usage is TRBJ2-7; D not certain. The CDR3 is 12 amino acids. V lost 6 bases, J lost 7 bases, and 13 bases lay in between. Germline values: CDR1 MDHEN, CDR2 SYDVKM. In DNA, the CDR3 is TGTGCCAGCAGCCAGACCTACAATGAGCAGTACTTC. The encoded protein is CASSQTYNEQYF.

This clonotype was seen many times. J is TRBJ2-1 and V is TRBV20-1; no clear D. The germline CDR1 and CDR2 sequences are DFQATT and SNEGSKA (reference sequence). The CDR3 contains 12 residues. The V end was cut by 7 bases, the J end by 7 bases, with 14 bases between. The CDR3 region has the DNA TGCAGTGTTACGCGTCTTAGGAATGAGCAGTTCTTC. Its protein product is CSVTRLRNEQFF.